The 19 T cell receptor beta chains below all came from one sample that was sequenced in a study of blood T cell repertoires in COVID-19. The method was immunoSEQ multiplex PCR; TCRdb's version includes in-frame clones alone and lacks a portion of them. The sample yields roughly 200,000 clones, about 88% seen once. Sequencing was done on a sample of PBMCs or T cells enriched from blood (not recorded which). Every receptor here comes from a woman aged 40 to 49 in a cohort exposed to, infected with or recovered from COVID-19 (not recorded which).

This chain connects TRBV9 to TRBJ2-1; TRBD2 agrees at 10 bases. This CDR3 region has 15 residues. Germline V gives CDR1 SGDLS, CDR2 YYNGEE. V was pared by 0 bases and J by 8 bases, with 5 bases of the junction left unmatched. The chain's CDR3 is CASSVGAGGPYEQFF. The CDR3 coding sequence is TGTGCCAGCAGCGTAGGAGCGGGGGGGCCCTATGAGCAGTTCTTC.

As to this clone: The conserved phenylalanine or tryptophan normally closing the CDR3 is absent here, so this likely arose from a read error. The limits of the CDR3 on the DNA are not certain, so only TCRdb's listed CDR3 is given. This chain links TRBV5-4 with TRBJ1-1; the table names TRBD1, a call not compared with the DNA. Germline lookup yields CDR1 SGHNT and CDR2 YYREEE (reference sequence). Counting both end residues, the CDR3 totals 12 amino acids. This chain's CDR3 is CASSLEGGPASG.

This clone was picked up one time. The chain combines TRBV7-6 with TRBJ2-3; 8 bases fit TRBD2. Trimming cost V 0 bases and J 3 bases; bases outside gene matches: 5. There are 16 residues in the CDR3. Germline CDR1 reads SGHVS; CDR2 reads FNYEAQ. The CDR3 sequence is CASSLALREETDTQYF. The CDR3 DNA reads TGTGCCAGCAGCTTAGCCCTGCGGGAGGAGACAGATACGCAGTATTTT.

The gene calls are TRBV11-2 and TRBJ1-1; a possible D gene is TRBD1 (5 bases). The germline V gene has CDR1 SGHAT and CDR2 FQNNGV. The CDR3 sequence is 14 residues long. The germline V and J ends were trimmed by 1 base and 5 bases, with 11 bases remaining between them. The CDR3 here is CASSLGGGVTEAFF. CDR3 in DNA: TGTGCCAGCAGCTTAGGGGGAGGGGTAACTGAAGCTTTCTTT. Looking up the rest from reference TRBV11-2 and TRBJ1-1 gives the full variable domain: EAGVAQSPRYKIIEKRQSVAFWCNPISGHATLYWYQQILGQGPKLLIQFQNNGVVDDSQLPKDRFSAERLKGVDSTLKIQPAKLEDSAVYLCASSLGGGVTEAFFGQGTRLTVV.

This clone has a single count. The CDR3, as DNA: TGTGCCAGCGGAGTAGGTCTGGGGGAGCTGTTTTTT. Protein: CASGVGLGELFF. The chain joins TRBV25-1 to TRBJ2-2; D call uncertain. The V gene lost 8 bases and the J gene lost 8 bases, with 12 bases spanning the gap. Germline lookup yields CDR1 MGHDK and CDR2 SYGVNS. The CDR3 is 12 amino acids.

V is TRBV14 and J is TRBJ2-1; 8 bases map to TRBD1. Germline V gene sequence: CDR1 SGHDN, CDR2 FVKESK. J was trimmed by 0 bases and V by 4 bases; bases with no gene match: 8. CDR3 size: 17 residues. CDR3 region: CASSRISTGGSYNEQFF. As DNA, the CDR3 is TGTGCCAGCAGCCGGATCTCTACAGGGGGCTCCTACAATGAGCAGTTCTTC.

V gene TRBV21-1 combines with J gene TRBJ1-1. TRBV21-1 has pseudogene status. This CDR3 has 12 amino acids. The CDR3 DNA sequence: TGTGCCAGCAGCCTTGGGGGGAATGAAGCTTTCTTT. Translating gives CASSLGGNEAFF.

The chain joins TRBV10-3 to TRBJ2-1; 8 nucleotides align to TRBD2. The J segment lost 4 bases and the V segment lost 4 bases, leaving 3 bases of the junction unmatched. The CDR3 has 14 residues. Germline assignment: CDR1 ENHRY and CDR2 SYGVKD. The CDR3 region is CAISVSGIYNEQFF. CDR3 bases: TGTGCCATCAGTGTTAGCGGGATTTACAATGAGCAGTTCTTC.

This clone was found a few times. The genes are TRBV5-4 and TRBJ2-7; 8 positions match TRBD1. After removal of 2 bases from V and 6 bases from J, the junction contained 7 bases not matched to a gene. The CDR3 runs to 14 residues. CDR1 and CDR2 from the germline V gene are SGHNT and YYREEE (reference sequence). The CDR3 DNA is TGTGCCAGCAGCTTTGACAGGGGATCCCTCGAGCAGTACTTC. Translating it yields CASSFDRGSLEQYF.

V and J are TRBV10-3 and TRBJ1-1; D remains unclear. CDR1 is ENHRY, CDR2 SYGVKD, per germline. V lost 0 bases to trimming and J lost 0 bases, with 8 bases between them. The CDR3 length is 15 residues. The CDR3 loop is CAISESSQLNTEAFF. The CDR3 DNA reads as TGTGCCATCAGTGAGTCGTCGCAGTTGAACACTGAAGCTTTCTTT.

The J gene is TRBJ1-1, the V gene TRBV19; tentatively, D is TRBD1 (6 bases). The CDR3 is 11 residues long. Trimming cost V 9 bases and J 8 bases, with 13 bases left between them. Per germline, CDR1 LNHDA and CDR2 SQIVND (reference sequence). CDR3 region: CASWGGAEAFF. CDR3 nucleotides: TGTGCCAGCTGGGGGGGGGCGGAAGCTTTCTTT.

This chain joins TRBV3-1 (or the pseudogene TRBV3-2) and TRBJ2-5, with 14 bases fitting TRBD2. CDR1 is LGHDT, CDR2 YNNKEL, per germline (reference sequence). Germline trimming cut 0 bases from V and 5 bases from J; bases unmatched to any gene: 5. The CDR3 has 17 amino acids. The CDR3 DNA reads TGTGCCAGCAGCCAAGAGACTAGCGGGGGGGCCCGGGAGACCCAGTACTTC. As protein: CASSQETSGGARETQYF.

The V and J genes are TRBV24-1 and TRBJ1-2; 8 bases match TRBD1. Germline values: CDR1 KGHDR, CDR2 SFDVKD. After removal of 5 bases from V and 7 bases from J, the junction contained 5 bases not matched to a gene. CDR3 length: 13 amino acids. CDR3 protein: CATSVGQGGGYTF. The CDR3 region has the DNA TGTGCCACCAGTGTTGGACAGGGCGGTGGCTACACCTTC.

The chain is built from TRBV4-1 and TRBJ1-4; 7 bases line up with TRBD1. The CDR3 is 15 residues long. Unmatched junction bases numbered 7, after V lost 1 base and J lost 8 bases. The V gene's germline CDR1 is MGHRA and CDR2 YSYEKL. In nucleotides, the CDR3 is TGCGCCAGCAGCCAAGGAGACAGGGTAGGAGAAAAACTGTTTTTT. It encodes CASSQGDRVGEKLFF.

V usage is TRBV27 and J usage is TRBJ1-5; TRBD1 matches 7 bases. CDR3 length equals 17 residues. With 6 bases clipped from V and 5 bases from J, the junction kept 16 bases outside the gene matches. The germline gives CDR1 MNHEY, CDR2 SMNVEV (reference sequence). CDR3 coding DNA: TGTGCCAGCAGCCGACAGGGATTTTCCCACATTGATCAGCCCCAGCATTTT. It specifies CASSRQGFSHIDQPQHF.

This clone showed up just a few times. The rearrangement links TRBV6-1 to TRBJ1-5, with D possibly TRBD1 on 5 matching bases. V was clipped by 2 bases and J by 2 bases, with 10 bases between them. This CDR3 has 15 amino acids. Per the germline V gene, CDR1 is MNHNS and CDR2 is SASEGT. The CDR3 DNA reads TGTGCCAGCAGTGAATACGGGGGGGGCAATCAGCCCCAGCATTTT. Amino acids: CASSEYGGGNQPQHF.

This chain connects TRBV19 to TRBJ1-5, with 7 bases fitting TRBD1. J was trimmed by 6 bases and V by 7 bases; bases with no gene match: 6. Per germline, CDR1 LNHDA and CDR2 SQIVND (reference sequence). The CDR3 contains 13 residues. The CDR3 nucleotides read TGTGCCAGTAACGACAGGGAGCCTCAGCCCCAGCATTTT. This gives the protein CASNDREPQPQHF. The variable domain in full, completed from reference TRBV19 and TRBJ1-5, reads DGGITQSPKYLFRKEGQNVTLSCEQNLNHDAMYWYRQDPGQGLRLIYYSQIVNDFQKGDIAEGYSVSREKKESFPLTVTSAQKNPTAFYLCASNDREPQPQHFGDGTRLSIL.

J is TRBJ1-5 and V is TRBV5-1, with D possibly matching TRBD1 (6 bases). The germline V gene encodes CDR1 SGHRS and CDR2 YFSETQ. The CDR3 covers 15 residues. The ends were cut back, 8 bases at V and 1 base at J, with 16 bases in the middle. The CDR3 nucleotides read TGCGCCAGTAAACAGGGTAAAGGGAGCAATCAGCCCCAGCATTTT. It yields the protein CASKQGKGSNQPQHF.

The chain carries TRBV19 and TRBJ1-5; no reliable D call. Trimming stripped 0 bases from V and 0 bases from J, with 12 bases between. Germline CDR1 and CDR2: LNHDA and SQIVND (reference sequence). This CDR3 has 17 residues. The CDR3 sequence: CASSIDLRLYSNQPQHF. In nucleotides, the CDR3 is TGTGCCAGTAGTATAGATTTAAGACTTTATAGCAATCAGCCCCAGCATTTT.